What follows are 27 T cell receptor beta chains derived from one specimen sequenced in a study of vaccination effects on CD4 cells after COVID-19 (dated by TCRdb to between 2021 and 2023). For these TCRs, the target antigens are not known. Library creation used the immunoSEQ multiplex PCR assay. Here the immuneACCESS table is served through TCRdb, limited to in-frame sequences with V and J called. Missing clones are a known gap in these copies; in checked studies unresolved V genes cover under half, and the rest lacks a known reason. In all, the sample holds under 13,000 clones, and 74% of those were seen once. Of the sample, about 24% falls within the top ten clones. In the ViraFEST assay, PBMC were stimulated with viral peptide pools, and TCR sequencing was then used to find antigen-specific CD4+ T cell clonotypes based on their expansion. After around 10 days of culture, CD4+ T cells were isolated with the EasySep CD4+ T cell isolation kit.

Sequencing used CD4+ T cells from PBMCs cultured with HCoV-229E spike peptides, obtained before COVID-19 vaccination. This specimen's cell subset or site label, per the study, means: HCoV-229E spike overlapping peptide pool stimulation. These receptors originate from a human donor who received a COVID-19 vaccine.

V gene TRBV2 combines with J gene TRBJ2-5; TRBD2 matches 7 bases. With V trimmed by 7 bases and J by 5 bases, 7 bases remained unmatched. CDR3 length equals 13 residues. The germline V gene has CDR1 SNHLY and CDR2 FYNNEI. CDR3 sequence reads: CASTGGLTETQYF. In DNA form, the CDR3 reads TGTGCCAGCACGGGGGGACTGACCGAGACCCAGTACTTC.

Judged by abundance, this clone is hyperexpanded. The chain recombines TRBV5-8 with TRBJ2-1; 13 bases are a match to TRBD2. The junction had 4 bases not matched to a gene; V was cut back by 4 bases and J by 6 bases. This CDR3 comprises 15 residues. Germline V lookup: CDR1 SGHTS, CDR2 YDEGEE. The CDR3 DNA reads as TGTGCCAGCAGCCCCGGGACTAGCGGGACCAATGAGCAGTTCTTC. Translated: CASSPGTSGTNEQFF.

CDR3 in amino acids: CASSKVSPTGELFF. Here the CDR3 DNA reads TGTGCCAGCAGCAAAGTCTCCCCCACCGGGGAGCTGTTTTTT. The V and J genes are TRBV21-1 and TRBJ2-2; no DNA check was done on the table's D call, TRBD2. TRBV21-1 is given as a pseudogene. This CDR3 has 14 residues.

The chain is built from TRBV3-1 (or the pseudogene TRBV3-2) and TRBJ1-2, with D hard to call. The ends were cut back, 1 base at V and 4 bases at J, with 7 bases in the middle. This CDR3 spans 13 amino acids. The V gene's germline CDR1 is LGHDT and CDR2 YNNKEL (reference sequence). This CDR3 is CASSQGSIYGYTF. CDR3 DNA: TGTGCCAGCAGCCAAGGCTCTATCTATGGCTACACCTTC.

The V gene is TRBV19, the J gene TRBJ2-1; 11 nucleotides line up with TRBD2. V dropped 5 bases and J dropped 2; count of bases not matched to a gene: 5. CDR1 and CDR2 from the germline V gene are LNHDA and SQIVND (reference sequence). The CDR3 is 16 amino acids. DNA of the CDR3: TGTGCCAGTAGTGATAGCGGGGGGGGGACCTACAATGAGCAGTTCTTC. Residues: CASSDSGGGTYNEQFF.

The rearrangement uses TRBV12-3 or TRBV12-4 and TRBJ2-5; D unresolved. Trimming shortened V by 2 bases and J by 2 bases, and 6 bases separated the two germline ends. The CDR3 loop spans 13 amino acids. CDR3 in DNA: TGTGCCAGCAGTTTAAAGGGACAAGAGACCCAGTACTTC. It specifies CASSLKGQETQYF.

CDR3 DNA: TGTGCCAGCAGCCCTCGTATGTCCTACAATGAGCAGTTCTTC. Its translation: CASSPRMSYNEQFF. The chain has TRBV9 and TRBJ2-1; D is uncertain. This CDR3 has 14 amino acids. Germline assignment: CDR1 SGDLS and CDR2 YYNGEE. The ends were cut back, 4 bases at V and 1 base at J, with 9 bases in the middle.

This chain uses TRBV3-1 (or the pseudogene TRBV3-2) with TRBJ2-7, with 12 nucleotides matching TRBD2. Trimming took 3 bases from V and 6 from J; bases not matched to a gene: 6. The CDR3 totals 15 residues. Germline loops: CDR1 LGHDT, CDR2 YNNKEL (reference sequence). The CDR3 here is CASSHLAGGHREQYF. CDR3 DNA: TGTGCCAGCAGCCACCTAGCGGGAGGGCACCGCGAGCAGTACTTC.

The chain uses TRBV27 and TRBJ2-7; unclear D gene. The V gene lost 6 bases and the J gene lost 0 bases, with 15 bases spanning the gap. The CDR3 consists of 15 residues. The germline V gene encodes CDR1 MNHEY and CDR2 SMNVEV (reference sequence). CDR3 residues: CASSRRAVNSYEQYF. CDR3 DNA: TGTGCCAGCAGCCGAAGGGCAGTCAACTCCTACGAGCAGTACTTC.

V and J are TRBV28 and TRBJ1-2; maybe TRBD1 (5 bases). The V end lost 6 bases, the J end lost 4 bases, and 21 bases lay between the germline ends. CDR3 length: 16 residues. Germline-derived CDR1 and CDR2 are MDHEN and SYDVKM. The CDR3 nucleotides read TGTGCCAGCAGCCCGGGAGGGAGCGAGGGGATCTATGGCTACACCTTC. Residues: CASSPGGSEGIYGYTF.

The rearrangement joins TRBV5-4 to TRBJ2-7; 7 positions match TRBD1. After removal of 4 bases from V and 0 bases from J, the junction contained 13 bases not matched to a gene. Germline CDR1 reads SGHNT; CDR2 reads YYREEE (reference sequence). This CDR3 is built from 17 residues. CDR3 DNA: TGTGCCAGCAGCGGACCGCACGGGACAGACCTCTCCTACGAGCAGTACTTC. Translation gives CASSGPHGTDLSYEQYF.

This clone has only one observation. The chain carries TRBV28 and TRBJ1-5; no firm D call. Per germline, CDR1 MDHEN and CDR2 SYDVKM. The CDR3 covers 13 residues. Deletions cut 3 bases from V and 7 bases from J, with 10 bases between. The CDR3 DNA is TGTGCCAGCAGTTTTTTCCTTGGGCAGCCCCAGCATTTT. Translating gives CASSFFLGQPQHF.

The V gene is TRBV18, the J gene TRBJ1-5; TRBD1 might be the D (6 bases). Trimming shortened V by 6 bases and J by 7 bases, and 16 bases separated the two germline ends. Germline-derived CDR1 and CDR2 are KGHSH and LQKENI. This CDR3 is built from 14 residues. CDR3 amino acids: CASSLGQLGQPQHF. Here the CDR3 DNA reads TGTGCCAGCTCTCTCGGACAGTTAGGACAGCCCCAGCATTTT.

This rearrangement joins TRBV3-1 (or the pseudogene TRBV3-2) to TRBJ1-5; D is unresolved. V was cut by 0 bases and J by 4 bases, with 4 bases left in between. CDR3 length: 13 amino acids. Germline-derived CDR1 and CDR2 are LGHDT and YNNKEL (reference sequence). CDR3 sequence: CASSQELNQPQHF. The CDR3 DNA follows: TGTGCCAGCAGCCAAGAATTAAATCAGCCCCAGCATTTT.

This sequence joins TRBV6-5 and TRBJ1-3; weak D call: TRBD1 (5 bases). Germline assignment: CDR1 MNHEY and CDR2 SVGAGI. The CDR3 totals 15 residues. Trimming cost V 6 bases and J 0 bases, with 12 bases left between them. The chain's CDR3 is CASRLTGVSGNTIYF. Here the CDR3 DNA reads TGTGCCAGCAGACTAACGGGGGTCTCTGGAAACACCATATATTTT.

This CDR3 is CAISEFGDYEQYF. CDR3 bases: TGTGCCATCAGTGAATTCGGAGATTACGAGCAGTACTTC. The chain links TRBV10-3 to TRBJ2-7; no clear D. V lost 3 bases and J lost 4, with 10 bases in between. Germline CDR1 ENHRY, CDR2 SYGVKD. The CDR3 loop spans 13 amino acids.

In its sample, this clone was seen a few times. The chain couples TRBV28 to TRBJ1-1; D possibly corresponds to TRBD1 (5 bases). Germline V gives CDR1 MDHEN, CDR2 SYDVKM. The CDR3 is made up of 11 amino acids. V was shortened by 3 bases and J by 11 bases, with 10 bases between the two germline ends. CDR3 in DNA: TGTGCCAGCAGTTTTTGGGGGAGGGCTTTCTTT. Amino acid sequence: CASSFWGRAFF. The complete variable domain, with remaining parts taken from reference TRBV28 and TRBJ1-1, reads DVKVTQSSRYLVKRTGEKVFLECVQDMDHENMFWYRQDPGLGLRLIYFSYDVKMKEKGDIPEGYSVSREKKERFSLILESASTNQTSMYLCASSFWGRAFFGQGTRLTVV.

The CDR3 protein is CASSPPLRGTEQYF. In DNA form, the CDR3 reads TGTGCCAGCTCACCCCCCCTTAGGGGTACCGAGCAGTACTTC. The chain employs TRBV18 and TRBJ2-7; maybe TRBD1 (5 bases). Germline V gives CDR1 KGHSH, CDR2 LQKENI. The CDR3 has 14 amino acids. Trimming pared 3 bases from V and 6 bases from J, leaving 15 bases between.

The V call is TRBV6-5, the J call TRBJ1-2; D remains ambiguous. Per the germline V gene, CDR1 is MNHEY and CDR2 is SVGAGI. V was pared by 4 bases and J by 4 bases, with 10 bases between. The CDR3 has 13 residues. CDR3 loop: CASSLGLIYGYTF. The DNA for the CDR3 is TGTGCCAGCAGTTTAGGACTAATCTATGGCTACACCTTC.

The genes are TRBV9 and TRBJ1-6, with D uncertain. CDR1 is SGDLS and CDR2 is YYNGEE in the germline V gene. Between the trimmed V and J ends, which lost 0 bases and 6 bases, there was a span of 13 bases. This CDR3 has 16 residues. The CDR3 region is CASSVGGNQVNSPLHF. The CDR3 DNA reads TGTGCCAGCAGCGTAGGAGGGAACCAAGTTAATTCACCCCTCCACTTT. The full variable domain, its missing parts supplied by reference TRBV9 and TRBJ1-6, is DSGVTQTPKHLITATGQRVTLRCSPRSGDLSVYWYQQSLDQGLQFLIQYYNGEERAKGNILERFSAQQFPDLHSELNLSSLELGDSALYFCASSVGGNQVNSPLHFGNGTRLTVT.

This chain joins TRBV15 and TRBJ2-2; TRBD1 might be the D (6 bases). V was trimmed by 0 bases and J by 6 bases, leaving 8 bases between them. This CDR3 is built from 14 residues. Germline-derived CDR1 and CDR2 are LNHNV and YYDKDF (reference sequence). CDR3 coding DNA: TGTGCCACCAGCAGAGATAGGGGGTCCGGGGAGCTGTTTTTT. This sequence encodes CATSRDRGSGELFF.

The V and J genes are TRBV6-2 or TRBV6-3 and TRBJ1-1; D uncertain. V was pared by 5 bases and J by 1 base, with 5 bases between. Germline V CDR1 and CDR2: MNHEY, SVGEGT. The CDR3 extends over 12 amino acids. The CDR3 bases are TGTGCCAGCAGTGGGGAGAACACTGAAGCTTTCTTT. It encodes CASSGENTEAFF.

This clone occurred a few times. The chain combines TRBV27 with TRBJ1-6, with D possibly TRBD1 on 5 matching bases. V lost 4 bases, J lost 10 bases, and 11 bases lay in between. Germline values: CDR1 MNHEY, CDR2 SMNVEV (reference sequence). This CDR3 is built from 13 residues. The CDR3 sequence: CASSSDTRSPLHF. The DNA for the CDR3 is TGTGCCAGCAGTTCGGACACCAGGTCACCCCTCCACTTT.

This chain uses TRBV10-3 with TRBJ2-2, with TRBD1 identical over 8 bases. The CDR3 covers 15 residues. Germline loops: CDR1 ENHRY, CDR2 SYGVKD. V lost 4 bases to trimming and J lost 2 bases; unmatched junction nucleotides: 3. The CDR3 sequence: CAISVTGVNTGELFF. Here the CDR3 DNA reads TGTGCCATCAGTGTGACAGGGGTAAACACCGGGGAGCTGTTTTTT.

J is TRBJ1-5 and V is TRBV28; D gene uncertain. CDR1 MDHEN and CDR2 SYDVKM come from the germline V gene. This CDR3 comprises 12 residues. The V and J ends lost 5 bases and 6 bases respectively, with 8 bases between them. Here the CDR3 DNA reads TGTGCCAGCAGTACCCGTGGTCAGCCCCAGCATTTT. Translation gives CASSTRGQPQHF.

The V gene is TRBV6-2 or TRBV6-3, the J gene TRBJ1-2; no clear D gene. The CDR3 contains 15 residues. Trimming cost V 5 bases and J 5 bases, with 18 bases left between them. Germline V CDR1 and CDR2: MNHEY, SVGEGT. The CDR3 region is CASSRPPTPIYGYTF. The CDR3 DNA is TGTGCCAGCAGTCGTCCACCAACCCCAATTTATGGCTACACCTTC.

The chain is built from TRBV30 and TRBJ1-5; unclear D gene. The germline V and J ends were trimmed by 1 base and 1 base, with 5 bases remaining between them. Per germline, CDR1 GTSNPN and CDR2 SVGIG (reference sequence). CDR3 length equals 13 residues. The CDR3 nucleotides read TGTGCCTGGAGTGAAAACAGCAATCAGCCCCAGCATTTT. Translation gives CAWSENSNQPQHF.